This passage covers 25 T cell receptor beta chains from one sample sequenced in a study of shared clonotypes between healthy human individuals. Some clones are missing from TCRdb's copy, which holds only in-frame ones; the method was immunoSEQ multiplex PCR. The repertoire includes approximately 95,000 clones, around two thirds of them detected once, and roughly 40% sits in the top ten. Source material: memory CD8+ T cells sorted from blood. The subset denotes: CD45RO+ cells pooled with CCR7-negative TemRA cells. Receptors were obtained from a man aged 25-40 years in good health.

V is TRBV5-4 and J is TRBJ1-1, with 9 bases that match TRBD1. The V segment lost 9 bases and the J segment 0 bases; nucleotides outside the gene matches: 12. Germline V gives CDR1 SGHNT, CDR2 YYREEE (reference sequence). CDR3 length: 16 amino acids. CDR3 region: CATTPKQGALNTEAFF. CDR3 sequence (DNA): TGTGCCACCACTCCTAAACAGGGGGCTCTGAACACTGAAGCTTTCTTT.

This rearrangement joins TRBV6-6 to TRBJ2-2; 8 nucleotides align to TRBD1. V dropped 6 bases and J dropped 7; count of bases not matched to a gene: 4. Germline V gene data show CDR1 as MNHNY and CDR2 as SVGAGI (reference sequence). This CDR3 is 13 amino acids long. The CDR3 region has the DNA TGTGCCAGCAGCTTAACAGGGGGCGGGGAGCTGTTTTTT. Its protein is CASSLTGGGELFF.

The chain is built from TRBV10-2 and TRBJ2-7; D is unresolved. Trimming removed 3 bases from V and 0 bases from J, with 6 bases in between. This CDR3 spans 13 amino acids. Germline V gene lookup returns CDR1 WSHSY and CDR2 SAAADI. The CDR3 sequence is CASSDQDSYEQYF. Written as DNA, the CDR3 is TGCGCCAGCAGTGATCAGGACTCCTACGAGCAGTACTTC.

V and J are TRBV7-9 and TRBJ2-5; 7 positions match TRBD1. The CDR3 runs to 15 residues. CDR1 is SEHNR and CDR2 is FQNEAQ in the germline V gene (reference sequence). The trim removed 6 bases at V and 3 bases at J, leaving 10 bases unmatched. The DNA of the CDR3 is TGTGCCAGCAGTATCTTTCGGGACAGAGAAGAGACCCAGTACTTC. Translated, it gives CASSIFRDREETQYF. The full variable domain, its missing parts supplied by reference TRBV7-9 and TRBJ2-5, is DTGVSQNPRHKITKRGQNVTFRCDPISEHNRLYWYRQTLGQGPEFLTYFQNEAQLEKSRLLSDRFSAERPKGSFSTLEIQRTEQGDSAMYLCASSIFRDREETQYFGPGTRLLVL.

The CDR3 DNA follows: TGTGCCAGCAGTGAATTGGGGGCAGGTTGGTCTGGCTCCTACGAGCAGTACTTC. It encodes CASSELGAGWSGSYEQYF. The chain has TRBV6-1 and TRBJ2-7; perhaps TRBD1 as D (6 bases). The CDR3 totals 18 residues. Germline lookup yields CDR1 MNHNS and CDR2 SASEGT. The V end lost 2 bases, the J end lost 0 bases, and 20 bases lay between the germline ends.

This clone appeared many times. The CDR3 reads CASSDGTAQETQYF. The CDR3 DNA is TGTGCCAGCAGTGACGGGACAGCACAAGAGACCCAGTACTTC. This sequence joins TRBV6-1 and TRBJ2-5, with 7 bases fitting TRBD1. In germline, CDR1 is MNHNS, CDR2 SASEGT. The CDR3 runs 14 residues. The J segment lost 2 bases and the V segment lost 3 bases, leaving 3 bases of the junction unmatched.

This clone was picked up a small number of times. V and J are TRBV10-3 and TRBJ2-3, with TRBD2 identical over 9 bases. The germline V gene encodes CDR1 ENHRY and CDR2 SYGVKD. Losses at the gene ends were 10 bases for V and 6 bases for J; bases not matched to a gene: 11. This CDR3 contains 14 residues. The DNA for the CDR3 is TGTGCCACCTTGTTAGCGGGAGTTATGGATACGCAGTATTTT. Its protein product is CATLLAGVMDTQYF.

V is TRBV27 and J is TRBJ2-5; the match to TRBD2 covers 11 bases. The CDR3 is 15 amino acids. Germline V lookup: CDR1 MNHEY, CDR2 SMNVEV (reference sequence). The V segment lost 5 bases and the J segment 6 bases; nucleotides outside the gene matches: 8. As DNA, the CDR3 is TGTGCCAGCAGTCTTACACTAGCGGGAGATCAGACCCAGTACTTC. Translation gives CASSLTLAGDQTQYF.

The V and J genes are TRBV25-1 and TRBJ1-3; 12 positions agree with TRBD1. Per the germline V gene, CDR1 is MGHDK and CDR2 is SYGVNS. CDR3 size: 18 residues. V was pared by 4 bases and J by 0 bases, with 7 bases of the junction left unmatched. Written as DNA, the CDR3 is TGTGCCAGCAGTGTCCCGGGACAGGGGGCCGGCTCTGGAAACACCATATATTTT. The encoded protein is CASSVPGQGAGSGNTIYF.

The rearrangement links TRBV29-1 to TRBJ2-1, with 7 bases fitting TRBD2. J gave up 7 bases and V 1 base, and 19 bases lay outside the gene matches. Per germline, CDR1 SQVTM and CDR2 ANQGSEA. The CDR3 extends over 18 amino acids. The DNA for the CDR3 is TGCAGCGTTGAAGGGGATATCGCAAGCGGGAAGTTCAGGAATGAGCAGTTCTTC. It codes for CSVEGDIASGKFRNEQFF.

This clone occurred a few times. The chain employs TRBV4-3 and TRBJ2-2; 9 nucleotides align to TRBD2. Trimming took 1 base from V and 1 from J; bases not matched to a gene: 4. Per the germline V gene, CDR1 is LGHNA and CDR2 is YSLEER. The CDR3 sequence is 17 residues long. The CDR3 DNA is TGCGCCAGCAGCCAAGGCACGACTAGCGGGAACACCGGGGAGCTGTTTTTT. Translated, it gives CASSQGTTSGNTGELFF.

The rearrangement joins TRBV5-6 to TRBJ2-1, with D possibly being TRBD2 (6 bases). The CDR3 is 16 residues long. Trimming stripped 4 bases from V and 4 bases from J, with 18 bases between. Germline assignment: CDR1 SGHDT and CDR2 YYEEEE. Here the CDR3 reads CASSHLSDGSYNEQFF. In DNA, the CDR3 is TGTGCCAGCAGCCATCTCTCTGACGGGAGTTACAATGAGCAGTTCTTC.

The chain combines TRBV2 with TRBJ2-2; weak D call: TRBD1 (5 bases). Germline CDR1 SNHLY, CDR2 FYNNEI. This CDR3 has 13 amino acids. Deletions cut 7 bases from V and 5 bases from J, with 11 bases between. The CDR3 DNA reads as TGTGCCAGCAATTCCGCAGGGACCGGGGAGCTGTTTTTT. Amino acids: CASNSAGTGELFF.

In its sample, this clone was seen a few times. CDR3 loop: CATVGTPPYEQYF. The CDR3 DNA sequence: TGTGCCACCGTCGGGACTCCTCCCTACGAGCAGTACTTC. The J gene is TRBJ2-7, the V gene TRBV28; a possible D gene is TRBD2 (6 bases). Per germline, CDR1 MDHEN and CDR2 SYDVKM. The CDR3 is 13 amino acids. The V end was cut by 10 bases, the J end by 2 bases, with 15 bases between.

The V and J genes are TRBV27 and TRBJ2-5; D is perhaps TRBD1 (5 bases). In germline, CDR1 is MNHEY, CDR2 SMNVEV (reference sequence). The CDR3 contains 15 residues. The V and J ends lost 5 bases and 1 base respectively, with 14 bases between them. CDR3 protein: CASSHDRTAQETQYF. CDR3 sequence (DNA): TGTGCCAGCAGTCATGACAGAACGGCCCAAGAGACCCAGTACTTC.

The chain couples TRBV6-1 to TRBJ1-2; the D gene is possibly TRBD1 (5 bases). The CDR3 runs 13 residues. Between the trimmed V and J ends, which lost 6 bases and 4 bases, there was a span of 12 bases. Looked up from germline, CDR1 is MNHNS and CDR2 is SASEGT. The CDR3 region is CASRIGDGYGYTF. DNA for the CDR3: TGTGCCAGCAGAATTGGGGACGGCTATGGCTACACCTTC.

This clone turned up a few times. The same CDR3 can be traced to other DNA sequences in this sample. CDR3 DNA sequence: TGTGCCATCAGTACAGACTCCTACGAGCAGTACTTC. The encoded protein is CAISTDSYEQYF. The rearrangement uses TRBV10-3 and TRBJ2-7, with D uncertain. CDR3 size: 12 residues. The germline V gene encodes CDR1 ENHRY and CDR2 SYGVKD. V was cut by 5 bases and J by 0 bases, with 5 bases left in between.

The rearrangement links TRBV2 to TRBJ1-4, with TRBD1 identical over 7 bases. Looked up from germline, CDR1 is SNHLY and CDR2 is FYNNEI. The CDR3 runs 13 residues. V was pared by 10 bases and J by 8 bases, with 10 bases of the junction left unmatched. Here the CDR3 reads CANNRDRNEKLFF. The CDR3, as DNA: TGTGCCAACAACCGGGACAGAAACGAAAAACTGTTTTTT.

This clone has only one observation. The rearrangement uses TRBV28 and TRBJ1-2; TRBD1 is a possible D gene (5 bases). Between the trimmed V and J ends, which lost 6 bases and 4 bases, there was a span of 21 bases. Germline V gene sequence: CDR1 MDHEN, CDR2 SYDVKM. CDR3 size: 16 residues. The CDR3 spells CASRGTGWGSFYGYTF. CDR3 bases: TGTGCCAGCAGGGGGACGGGTTGGGGAAGTTTCTATGGCTACACCTTC.

This chain uses TRBV9 with TRBJ1-2; 8 bases line up with TRBD1. The CDR3 contains 15 residues. The V segment lost 3 bases and the J segment 4 bases; nucleotides outside the gene matches: 8. Looked up from germline, CDR1 is SGDLS and CDR2 is YYNGEE. The CDR3 here is CASSDQGAEGYGYTF. Here the CDR3 DNA reads TGTGCCAGCAGCGACCAGGGGGCAGAGGGCTATGGCTACACCTTC. The full variable domain, rest sourced from reference TRBV9 and TRBJ1-2, is DSGVTQTPKHLITATGQRVTLRCSPRSGDLSVYWYQQSLDQGLQFLIQYYNGEERAKGNILERFSAQQFPDLHSELNLSSLELGDSALYFCASSDQGAEGYGYTFGSGTRLTVV.

The V and J genes are TRBV14 and TRBJ2-5; possibly TRBD1 for D (6 bases). Between the trimmed V and J ends, which lost 4 bases and 9 bases, there was a span of 12 bases. The germline CDR1 and CDR2 sequences are SGHDN and FVKESK. This CDR3 contains 12 residues. CDR3 in amino acids: CASSPTGSSQYF. The CDR3 DNA reads as TGTGCCAGCAGCCCCACAGGGTCCTCCCAGTACTTC.

The chain joins TRBV6-6 to TRBJ2-7, with 8 nucleotides matching TRBD1. Trimming cost V 2 bases and J 9 bases; bases outside gene matches: 6. The CDR3 sequence is 13 residues long. CDR1 is MNHNY and CDR2 is SVGAGI in the germline V gene (reference sequence). DNA of the CDR3: TGTGCCAGCAGTTACGGACAGGGCCTCGGGCAGTACTTC. Translated, it gives CASSYGQGLGQYF.

The sample holds a few counts of this clone. The chain combines TRBV6-5 with TRBJ1-1; D remains unclear. Germline V gene data show CDR1 as MNHEY and CDR2 as SVGAGI. Trimming cost V 8 bases and J 4 bases, with 8 bases left between them. There are 11 residues in the CDR3. CDR3 protein: CASLRGTEAFF. The DNA for the CDR3 is TGTGCCAGCCTACGGGGCACTGAAGCTTTCTTT.

This chain uses TRBV7-9 with TRBJ2-1, with D possibly TRBD1 on 7 matching bases. Germline V gives CDR1 SEHNR, CDR2 FQNEAQ (reference sequence). Trimming removed 4 bases from V and 11 bases from J, with 12 bases in between. This CDR3 region has 12 residues. CDR3 nucleotide sequence: TGTGCCAGCAGCTCGACAGGGAGGAAGCAGTTCTTC. This encodes CASSSTGRKQFF.

The chain recombines TRBV7-2 with TRBJ2-1; 8 bases fit TRBD2. This CDR3 has 13 amino acids. Germline-derived CDR1 and CDR2 are SGHTA and FQGNSA. V shed 5 bases and J 9 bases; nucleotides not matched to a gene: 6. The CDR3 sequence is CASSLGTSGEQFF. In nucleotides, the CDR3 is TGTGCCAGCAGCCTTGGCACTAGCGGTGAGCAGTTCTTC.